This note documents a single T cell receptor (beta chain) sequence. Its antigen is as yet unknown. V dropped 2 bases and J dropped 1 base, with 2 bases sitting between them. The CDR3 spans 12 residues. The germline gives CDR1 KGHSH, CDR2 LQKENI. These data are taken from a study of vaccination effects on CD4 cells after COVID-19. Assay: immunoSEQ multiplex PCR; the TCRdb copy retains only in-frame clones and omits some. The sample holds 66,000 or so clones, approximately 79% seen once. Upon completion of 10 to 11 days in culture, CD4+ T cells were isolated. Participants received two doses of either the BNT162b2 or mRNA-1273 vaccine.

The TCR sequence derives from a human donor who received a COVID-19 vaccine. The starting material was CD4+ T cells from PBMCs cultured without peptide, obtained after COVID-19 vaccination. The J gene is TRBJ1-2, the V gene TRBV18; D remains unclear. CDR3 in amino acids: CASSPNNYGYTF. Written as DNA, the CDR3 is TGTGCCAGCTCACCAAATAACTATGGCTACACCTTC.